This T cell receptor (beta chain) is from a study of T-cell reconstitution after alpha-beta-depleted transplantation in children. The germline gives CDR1 SQVTM, CDR2 ANQGSEA. J gave up 6 bases and V 6 bases, and 7 bases lay outside the gene matches. This CDR3 spans 13 amino acids. Unique molecular identifiers were incorporated into the prepared TCRbeta library. TCRdb passed the PCR reads through MiXCR, listing each CDR3 protein once. The table lists about 200,000 distinct CDR3 sequences, just under 6.5% of them singletons, with 4.5% in the top ten. This clonotype showed up many times. The input for sequencing was PBMCs, taken before TCRalphabeta/CD19-depleted stem cell transplant. The TCR originated in a girl under three years old with combined immunodeficiency, due to receive a stem cell transplant. The V and J genes are TRBV29-1 and TRBJ2-7; 11 bases match TRBD2. CDR3 in DNA: TGCAGCGTAATCACTAGCGGGAGCGTCGAGCAGTACTTC. Protein sequence: CSVITSGSVEQYF.